The 14 T cell receptor beta chains below come from one sample, sequenced in a study of blood T cell repertoires in COVID-19. The repertoire was sequenced with immunoSEQ multiplex PCR; TCRdb's copy has only in-frame clones and lacks some. This sample yields tens of thousands of clones, of which 80% to 85% are seen a single time; roughly a tenth belongs to the top ten. What was sequenced was peripheral blood. All receptors derive from a man older than 75 with COVID-19, enrolled during active disease.

CDR3 DNA sequence: TGCGCCAGCAGCCGAGGACAGAGAAACTATGGCTACACCTTC. Protein sequence: CASSRGQRNYGYTF. This chain joins TRBV4-3 and TRBJ1-2; possibly TRBD1 for D (6 bases). In germline, CDR1 is LGHNA, CDR2 YSLEER. The CDR3 covers 14 residues. The V and J ends lost 4 bases and 2 bases respectively, with 11 bases between them.

V is TRBV7-3 and J is TRBJ2-5, with D possibly being TRBD2 (6 bases). The CDR3 runs 13 residues. CDR1 SGHTA and CDR2 FQGTGA come from the germline V gene. Trimming took 5 bases from V and 5 from J, leaving 12 bases between them. The CDR3 sequence: CASSPEREETQYF. CDR3 nucleotide sequence: TGTGCCAGCAGCCCTGAACGGGAGGAGACCCAGTACTTC.

The V call is TRBV5-1, the J call TRBJ2-1, with D maybe TRBD1 (5 bases). Germline V gene sequence: CDR1 SGHRS, CDR2 YFSETQ. Trimming cost V 7 bases and J 10 bases, with 21 bases left between them. The CDR3 length is 14 residues. The CDR3 loop reads CASYLKGKSGEQFF. The CDR3 DNA reads as TGCGCCAGCTACCTCAAGGGGAAGTCAGGAGAGCAGTTCTTC. The full variable domain, rest sourced from reference TRBV5-1 and TRBJ2-1, is KAGVTQTPRYLIKTRGQQVTLSCSPISGHRSVSWYQQTPGQGLQFLFEYFSETQRNKGNFPGRFSGRQFSNSRSEMNVSTLELGDSALYLCASYLKGKSGEQFFGPGTRLTVL.

The DNA of the CDR3 is TGTGCCAGCAGCCAAGGCGGGGGGCCCACAGATACGCAGTATTTT. This encodes CASSQGGGPTDTQYF. The genes are TRBV3-1 (or the pseudogene TRBV3-2) and TRBJ2-3; TRBD2 matches 8 bases. The germline V gene has CDR1 LGHDT and CDR2 YNNKEL (reference sequence). Trimming took 1 base from V and 2 from J; bases not matched to a gene: 2. This CDR3 is 15 amino acids long.

The J gene is TRBJ2-7, the V gene TRBV30; maybe TRBD1 (6 bases). Germline V gives CDR1 GTSNPN, CDR2 SVGIG (reference sequence). The CDR3 sequence is 13 residues long. CDR3 sequence: CASGTPRSYEQYV. The CDR3 DNA is TGTGCTTCCGGGACACCCAGATCCTACGAGCAGTACGTC.

The gene calls are TRBV7-3 and TRBJ1-6; D gene unclear. V was trimmed by 1 base and J by 5 bases, leaving 6 bases between them. There are 14 residues in the CDR3. From germline, CDR1 is SGHTA and CDR2 FQGTGA. CDR3 region: CASSLKLNNSPLHF. CDR3 nucleotides: TGTGCCAGCAGCTTAAAGCTCAATAATTCACCCCTCCACTTT. The full variable domain, its missing parts supplied by reference TRBV7-3 and TRBJ1-6, is GAGVSQTPSNKVTEKGKYVELRCDPISGHTALYWYRQSLGQGPEFLIYFQGTGAADDSGLPNDRFFAVRPEGSVSTLKIQRTERGDSAVYLCASSLKLNNSPLHFGNGTRLTVT.

The genes are TRBV11-1 and TRBJ2-4; 12 bases map to TRBD2. Germline trimming cut 4 bases from V and 8 bases from J; bases unmatched to any gene: 6. CDR1 and CDR2 from the germline V gene are SGHAT and FQDESV (reference sequence). The CDR3 sequence is 15 residues long. The CDR3 is CASSSPRTSGDIQYF. The CDR3 bases are TGTGCCAGCAGCTCCCCCCGGACTAGCGGGGACATTCAGTACTTC.

The V and J genes are TRBV5-6 and TRBJ1-6, with D hard to call. Trimming removed 9 bases at V and 10 bases at J, with 17 bases between. This CDR3 contains 13 residues. Germline V gene lookup returns CDR1 SGHDT and CDR2 YYEEEE. Here the CDR3 reads CATTRGGGSPLHF. The CDR3 region has the DNA TGTGCCACAACACGGGGAGGAGGGTCACCCCTCCACTTT.

This sequence joins TRBV6-2 or TRBV6-3 and TRBJ2-5, with D unresolved. CDR1 is MNHEY, CDR2 SVGEGT, per germline. V was trimmed by 2 bases and J by 3 bases, leaving 10 bases between them. The CDR3 is 14 residues long. Here the CDR3 reads CASSYPDSEETQYF. The CDR3 coding sequence is TGTGCCAGCAGTTACCCCGACTCAGAAGAGACCCAGTACTTC.

The count of this clone is one. The rearrangement links TRBV6-4 to TRBJ1-6, with 9 nucleotides matching TRBD1. Per the germline V gene, CDR1 is MRHNA and CDR2 is SNTAGT. J was trimmed by 10 bases and V by 0 bases; bases with no gene match: 4. The length of the CDR3 is 15 residues. DNA for the CDR3: TGTGCCAGCAGTGACTCGACAGGGGGAAGGTCACCCCTCCACTTT. Protein product: CASSDSTGGRSPLHF.

V and J are TRBV6-2 or TRBV6-3 and TRBJ2-5, with D perhaps matching TRBD2 (6 bases). The CDR3 runs 16 residues. V lost 4 bases and J 2 bases, leaving 17 bases between the germline ends. Per germline, CDR1 MNHEY and CDR2 SVGEGT. CDR3 sequence reads: CASSSFPGLSQETQYF. DNA of the CDR3: TGTGCCAGCAGTTCCTTTCCGGGACTCAGTCAAGAGACCCAGTACTTC.

The chain couples TRBV24-1 to TRBJ1-5, with 12 bases matching TRBD1. This CDR3 spans 20 amino acids. V gave up 5 bases and J gave up 1 base; unmatched junction bases: 14. CDR1 and CDR2 from the germline V gene are KGHDR and SFDVKD. This CDR3 is CATSGGRGDRGLWSNQPQHF. CDR3 in DNA: TGTGCCACCAGTGGCGGCCGCGGGGACAGGGGGCTTTGGAGCAATCAGCCCCAGCATTTT.

This chain links TRBV5-1 with TRBJ2-2; D is perhaps TRBD2 (5 bases). The germline V gene has CDR1 SGHRS and CDR2 YFSETQ. The V gene lost 4 bases and the J gene lost 0 bases, with 10 bases spanning the gap. This CDR3 is built from 15 residues. The CDR3 sequence is CASSRAGPNTGELFF. CDR3 nucleotides: TGCGCCAGCAGCCGGGCGGGTCCGAACACCGGGGAGCTGTTTTTT.

V usage is TRBV19 and J usage is TRBJ1-5; tentative D call: TRBD1 (5 bases). V shed 4 bases and J shed 2 bases, with 12 bases lying between them. In germline, CDR1 is LNHDA, CDR2 SQIVND (reference sequence). The CDR3 length is 15 residues. The CDR3 spells CASSTRQTGNQPQHF. The CDR3 DNA follows: TGTGCCAGTAGTACCCGACAGACGGGCAATCAGCCCCAGCATTTT.